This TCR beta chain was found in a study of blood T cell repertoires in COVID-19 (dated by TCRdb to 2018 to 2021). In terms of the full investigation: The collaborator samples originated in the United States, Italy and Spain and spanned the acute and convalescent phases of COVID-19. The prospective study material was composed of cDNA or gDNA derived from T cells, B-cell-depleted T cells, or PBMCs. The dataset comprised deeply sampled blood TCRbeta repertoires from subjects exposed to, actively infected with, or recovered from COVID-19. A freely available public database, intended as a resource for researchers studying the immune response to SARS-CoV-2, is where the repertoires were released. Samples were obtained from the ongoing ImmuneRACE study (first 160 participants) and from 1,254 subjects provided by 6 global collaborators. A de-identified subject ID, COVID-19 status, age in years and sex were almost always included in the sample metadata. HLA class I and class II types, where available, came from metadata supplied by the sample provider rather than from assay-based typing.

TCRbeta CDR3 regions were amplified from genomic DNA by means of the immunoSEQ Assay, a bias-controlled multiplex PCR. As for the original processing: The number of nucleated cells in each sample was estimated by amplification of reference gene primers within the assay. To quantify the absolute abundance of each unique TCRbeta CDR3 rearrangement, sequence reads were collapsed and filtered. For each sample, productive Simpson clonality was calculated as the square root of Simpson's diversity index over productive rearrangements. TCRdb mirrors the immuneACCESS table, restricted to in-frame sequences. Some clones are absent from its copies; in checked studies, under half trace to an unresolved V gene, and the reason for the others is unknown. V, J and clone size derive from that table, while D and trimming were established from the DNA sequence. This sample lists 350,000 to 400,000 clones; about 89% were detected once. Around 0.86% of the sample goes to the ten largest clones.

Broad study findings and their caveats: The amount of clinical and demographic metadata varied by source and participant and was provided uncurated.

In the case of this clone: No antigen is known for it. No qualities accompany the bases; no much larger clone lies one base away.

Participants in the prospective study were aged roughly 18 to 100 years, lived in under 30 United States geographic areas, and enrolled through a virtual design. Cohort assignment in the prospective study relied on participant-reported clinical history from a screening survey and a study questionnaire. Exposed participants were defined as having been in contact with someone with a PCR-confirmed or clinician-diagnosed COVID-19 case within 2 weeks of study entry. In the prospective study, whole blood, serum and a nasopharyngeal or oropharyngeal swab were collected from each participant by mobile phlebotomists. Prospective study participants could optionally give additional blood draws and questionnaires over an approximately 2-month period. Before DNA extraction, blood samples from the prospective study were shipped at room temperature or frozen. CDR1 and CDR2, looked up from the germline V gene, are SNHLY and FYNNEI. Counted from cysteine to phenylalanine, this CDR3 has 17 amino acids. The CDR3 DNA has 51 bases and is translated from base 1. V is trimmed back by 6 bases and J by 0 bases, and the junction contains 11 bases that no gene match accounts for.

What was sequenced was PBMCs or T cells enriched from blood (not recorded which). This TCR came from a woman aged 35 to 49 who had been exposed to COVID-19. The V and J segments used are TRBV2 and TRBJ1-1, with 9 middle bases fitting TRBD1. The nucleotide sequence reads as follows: TGTGCCAGCAGGCGCCTTATCAGGACAGGGGTGAACACTGAAGCTTTCTTT. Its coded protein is CASRRLIRTGVNTEAFF.